This passage covers 9 T cell receptor beta chains from one sample sequenced in a study of regulatory T cells in long-lasting Graves disease. Arm-PCR with iRepertoire HTBI primers amplified the CDR3 regions for these TCR beta libraries. In TCRdb, the multiplex PCR reads were re-called with MiXCR into one record per CDR3 protein. Of about 420,000 distinct CDR3 sequences detected, about a quarter appear once; the ten largest clones hold roughly 28%. Time point in this sample: persistent/refractory GD, antithyroid drugs over 5 years with positive TRAb. Making the TCR library involved RNA that had been extracted from PBMCs. The source was peripheral blood mononuclear cells (PBMCs), collected when the disease was refractory, from a patient treated with antithyroid drugs. These receptor sequences come from a female donor with Graves disease.

The CDR3 DNA is TGTGCCAGCAGCTTAGTGGGGCCGAGGGAGACCCAGTACTTC. Encoded protein: CASSLVGPRETQYF. This chain connects TRBV7-8 to TRBJ2-5, with a weak D call TRBD1 (5 bases). Trimming pared 1 base from V and 5 bases from J, leaving 11 bases between. The CDR3 totals 14 residues. Germline V gene data show CDR1 as SGHVS and CDR2 as FQNEAQ.

DNA for the CDR3: TGTGCCAGCAGCTTAGGGGTCGGCCCAGGGGCCCAGCATTTT. It specifies CASSLGVGPGAQHF. The chain uses TRBV11-2 and TRBJ1-5; weak D call: TRBD1 (6 bases). The CDR3 spans 14 residues. V gave up 1 base and J gave up 11 bases, with 15 bases separating them. The germline V gene has CDR1 SGHAT and CDR2 FQNNGV.

On this clonotype itself: At one of its ends the junction is not consistent with the germline gene, which may arise from a read error. The gene calls are TRBV28 and TRBJ2-7, with a weak D call TRBD2 (5 bases). The CDR3 sequence is 13 residues long. Per germline, CDR1 MDHEN and CDR2 SYDVKM. DNA for the CDR3: TGTGCCAGCGGTTTTCGGGGTGTCTACGAGCAGTACTTC. Translation gives CASGFRGVYEQYF.

There are many counts of this clonotype. The chain uses TRBV12-3 or TRBV12-4 and TRBJ1-2; the D gene is possibly TRBD1 (6 bases). The ends were cut back, 4 bases at V and 1 base at J, with 10 bases in the middle. The CDR3 extends over 14 amino acids. CDR3 coding DNA: TGTGCCAGCAGTTCCAGGACAGTTAACTATGGCTACACCTTC. Translation: CASSSRTVNYGYTF.

The CDR3 here is CASSILSPGELFF. CDR3 DNA sequence: TGTGCCAGTAGTATTCTGAGTCCCGGGGAGCTGTTTTTT. This chain connects TRBV19 to TRBJ2-2; D is undetermined. Trimming took 3 bases from V and 6 from J, leaving 8 bases between them. This CDR3 contains 13 residues. Germline-derived CDR1 and CDR2 are LNHDA and SQIVND (reference sequence).

The table lists this clonotype with a few counts. The V and J genes are TRBV20-1 and TRBJ2-1; a weak D match, TRBD2 (5 bases). Germline lookup yields CDR1 DFQATT and CDR2 SNEGSKA (reference sequence). The CDR3 runs to 13 residues. V lost 6 bases, J lost 5 bases, and 14 bases lay in between. The CDR3 loop is CSARGLAHNEQFF. The CDR3 DNA is TGCAGTGCCCGCGGTCTAGCCCACAATGAGCAGTTCTTC.

This clonotype was seen repeatedly, ten times or more. This sequence joins TRBV7-2 and TRBJ2-5, with TRBD1 identical over 9 bases. This CDR3 region has 13 residues. CDR1 is SGHTA and CDR2 is FQGNSA in the germline V gene. V shed 5 bases, J shed 4 bases, and the junction held 2 bases outside the gene matches. The CDR3 nucleotides are TGTGCCAGCAGCAACAGGGGGCGAGAGACCCAGTACTTC. This codes for CASSNRGRETQYF. Drawing the rest from reference TRBV7-2 and TRBJ2-5, the complete variable domain is GAGVSQSPSNKVTEKGKDVELRCDPISGHTALYWYRQSLGQGLEFLIYFQGNSAPDKSGLPSDRFSAERTGGSVSTLTIQRTQQEDSAVYLCASSNRGRETQYFGPGTRLLVL.

Regarding this clonotype: This may stem from a read error, because a much larger clone lies one nucleotide away. The chain employs TRBV28 and TRBJ1-2, with D possibly matching TRBD1 (6 bases). Looked up from germline, CDR1 is MDHEN and CDR2 is SYDVKM. The CDR3 consists of 14 residues. CDR3 nucleotide sequence: TGTGCCAACAGTGTACAGGGCAGGACGGTTGGCTACACCTTC. This encodes CANSVQGRTVGYTF.

This chain joins TRBV7-9 and TRBJ2-7; TRBD1 or TRBD2 may be the D gene (5 bases each). The CDR3 contains 13 residues. Germline values: CDR1 SEHNR, CDR2 FQNEAQ (reference sequence). V was clipped by 1 base and J by 6 bases, with 10 bases between them. Here the CDR3 reads CASSLGAGSEQYF. Here the CDR3 DNA reads TGTGCCAGCAGCTTAGGGGCAGGGAGCGAGCAGTACTTC.